A single sample gave rise to the 21 T cell receptor beta chains below, sequenced in a study of T cell repertoires in cytomegalovirus infection. TCRdb reprocessed the reads via MiXCR and lists one record per CDR3 protein. Found here are around 300,000 distinct CDR3 sequences, 25% of them singletons; the top ten hold about an eighth. The antigens these receptors bind are not known. The sample consisted of cultured PBMCs, taken from culture after CMV antigen stimulation. These receptors were taken from a human donor in good health (CMV status not recorded). Some clones in this sample may be carry-over from other donors' samples.

This chain joins TRBV7-2 and TRBJ2-2, with a weak D call TRBD2 (6 bases). Looked up from germline, CDR1 is SGHTA and CDR2 is FQGNSA. This CDR3 spans 15 amino acids. Between the trimmed V and J ends, which lost 2 bases and 6 bases, there was a span of 13 bases. The CDR3 is CASSLRVSGAGELFF. DNA for the CDR3: TGTGCCAGCAGCTTACGGGTCTCGGGGGCCGGGGAGCTGTTTTTT.

The chain employs TRBV7-2 and TRBJ2-3; D remains ambiguous. Germline V gene data show CDR1 as SGHTA and CDR2 as FQGNSA. The V end was cut by 5 bases, the J end by 4 bases, with 10 bases between. This CDR3 comprises 13 residues. The CDR3 loop reads CASSPQHPDTQYF. DNA of the CDR3: TGTGCCAGCAGCCCACAACATCCAGATACGCAGTATTTT.

This clonotype was counted at least ten times. CDR3 sequence reads: CATRLANTEAFF. DNA for the CDR3: TGTGCCACGCGGCTGGCGAACACTGAAGCTTTCTTT. The chain couples TRBV11-2 to TRBJ1-1; D gene uncertain. Germline V gene data show CDR1 as SGHAT and CDR2 as FQNNGV. CDR3 length: 12 amino acids. Trimming pared 10 bases from V and 1 base from J, leaving 10 bases between.

This chain joins TRBV13 and TRBJ2-7, with 7 bases aligning to TRBD2. Germline V lookup: CDR1 PRHDT, CDR2 FYEKMQ (reference sequence). Losses at the gene ends were 5 bases for V and 7 bases for J; bases not matched to a gene: 11. The CDR3 covers 14 residues. CDR3 nucleotide sequence: TGTGCCAGCAGCGCCATGGCTAGCGGCCGGGAGCAGTACGTC. This codes for CASSAMASGREQYV.

J is TRBJ2-2 and V is TRBV19, with 7 bases identical to TRBD1. This CDR3 is built from 14 residues. Germline CDR1 LNHDA, CDR2 SQIVND (reference sequence). With 4 bases clipped from V and 5 bases from J, the junction kept 4 bases outside the gene matches. CDR3 sequence reads: CASSKTGRTGELFF. In nucleotides, the CDR3 is TGTGCCAGTAGTAAGACAGGGCGGACCGGGGAGCTGTTTTTT.

This rearrangement joins TRBV24-1 to TRBJ2-3; D is unresolved. Germline lookup yields CDR1 KGHDR and CDR2 SFDVKD. The CDR3 runs 14 residues. V was shortened by 12 bases and J by 3 bases, with 18 bases between the two germline ends. CDR3 region: CASSAWAETDTQYF. CDR3 nucleotides: TGTGCCTCATCAGCTTGGGCCGAAACAGATACGCAGTATTTT.

This rearrangement joins TRBV19 to TRBJ1-2; TRBD1 is a possible D gene (6 bases). There are 13 residues in the CDR3. Germline V gives CDR1 LNHDA, CDR2 SQIVND (reference sequence). Trimming shortened V by 0 bases and J by 12 bases, and 14 bases separated the two germline ends. The CDR3 DNA is TGTGCCAGTAGTATAGAAACCGGACAGAAAAACACCTTC. It specifies CASSIETGQKNTF.

With regard to this clonotype: Given a much more abundant clone one base away, this may be a read error. The J gene is TRBJ1-4, the V gene TRBV7-9, with D possibly matching TRBD1 (6 bases). The CDR3 consists of 13 residues. Germline values: CDR1 SEHNR, CDR2 FQNEAQ (reference sequence). CDR3 sequence: CASSLKRGEILFF. For the CDR3, the DNA is TGTGCCAGCAGCCTTAAAAGGGGGGAAATACTGTTTTTT.

There are a few counts of this clonotype. The V and J genes are TRBV10-1 and TRBJ2-3, with no clear D. This CDR3 is built from 16 residues. Trimming stripped 0 bases from V and 0 bases from J, with 10 bases between. Germline V gives CDR1 WNHNN, CDR2 SYGVQD (reference sequence). The CDR3 bases are TGCGCCAGCAGTGAGTCGACCGGGTCCAGCACAGATACGCAGTATTTT. Amino acid sequence: CASSESTGSSTDTQYF.

This clonotype was picked up many times. CDR3 amino acids: CASSWAGVSYNEQFF. The CDR3, as DNA: TGTGCCAGCAGTTGGGCGGGAGTCTCCTACAATGAGCAGTTCTTC. The genes are TRBV27 and TRBJ2-1, with 7 bases fitting TRBD2. Germline trimming cut 4 bases from V and 0 bases from J; bases unmatched to any gene: 3. Germline CDR1 MNHEY, CDR2 SMNVEV (reference sequence). This CDR3 has 15 residues.

This clonotype was seen a few times. The chain has TRBV5-1 and TRBJ2-5, with TRBD1 matching 8 bases. The V segment lost 5 bases and the J segment 4 bases; nucleotides outside the gene matches: 4. Germline-derived CDR1 and CDR2 are SGHRS and YFSETQ. This CDR3 region has 13 residues. The CDR3 sequence: CASRPGQAETQYF. In DNA, the CDR3 is TGCGCCAGCAGACCGGGACAGGCAGAGACCCAGTACTTC.

About this clonotype itself: This clone may be a read error of a much larger clone one base away. The chain is built from TRBV4-1 and TRBJ2-3, with 8 bases matching TRBD2. V gave up 7 bases and J gave up 2 bases; unmatched junction bases: 8. CDR1 and CDR2 (germline): MGHRA, YSYEKL. The CDR3 consists of 15 residues. CDR3 nucleotides: TGCGCCAGCAACCATAGACTAGCGAACACAGATACGCAGTATTTT. This encodes CASNHRLANTDTQYF.

This sequence joins TRBV27 and TRBJ1-6; 7 nucleotides align to TRBD1. The CDR3 contains 14 residues. V lost 6 bases and J lost 7; bases outside the gene matches: 6. CDR1 MNHEY and CDR2 SMNVEV come from the germline V gene (reference sequence). The CDR3 region is CASSPGQRNSPLHF. The CDR3 DNA sequence: TGTGCCAGCAGCCCGGGACAGAGAAATTCACCCCTCCACTTT.

This clonotype was seen more than once but under ten times. The chain uses TRBV7-2 and TRBJ2-5; no reliable D call. The V gene lost 0 bases and the J gene lost 1 base, with 9 bases spanning the gap. The CDR3 consists of 15 residues. CDR1 and CDR2 (germline): SGHTA, FQGNSA. The CDR3 spells CASSLAISPQETQYF. DNA of the CDR3: TGTGCCAGCAGCTTAGCAATTTCGCCCCAAGAGACCCAGTACTTC.

The chain couples TRBV19 to TRBJ2-1; D possibly corresponds to TRBD2 (7 bases). This CDR3 has 17 amino acids. Germline CDR1 is LNHDA and CDR2 is SQIVND (reference sequence). Trimming shortened V by 3 bases and J by 7 bases, and 22 bases separated the two germline ends. The CDR3, as DNA: TGTGCCAGTAGTATTATGGGGACGGGGGGCCCATGGAATGAGCAGTTCTTC. Protein sequence: CASSIMGTGGPWNEQFF.

This clonotype showed up many times. V usage is TRBV7-2 and J usage is TRBJ2-7; D possibly corresponds to TRBD2 (5 bases). Germline V gene data show CDR1 as SGHTA and CDR2 as FQGNSA. The CDR3 length is 15 residues. V was clipped by 5 bases and J by 2 bases, with 16 bases between them. CDR3 loop: CASSLTFSEAYEQYF. CDR3 coding DNA: TGTGCCAGCAGCCTTACTTTTAGCGAAGCCTACGAGCAGTACTTC.

The V call is TRBV6-5, the J call TRBJ2-2; D call uncertain. This CDR3 is built from 13 residues. Between the trimmed V and J ends, which lost 8 bases and 7 bases, there was a span of 14 bases. Looked up from germline, CDR1 is MNHEY and CDR2 is SVGAGI. The CDR3 DNA reads TGTGCCAGCCATGCCCCAGGAGACGGGGAGCTGTTTTTT. Encoded protein: CASHAPGDGELFF.

This clonotype came up a few times. The V and J genes are TRBV5-4 and TRBJ2-3; 7 positions match TRBD1. Germline assignment: CDR1 SGHNT and CDR2 YYREEE (reference sequence). The V and J ends lost 1 base and 3 bases, in that order; junction bases with no gene match: 2. The CDR3 runs to 14 residues. The CDR3 DNA is TGTGCCAGCAGCTTGAGGGGGCGAACAGATACGCAGTATTTT. This sequence encodes CASSLRGRTDTQYF.

The rearrangement uses TRBV4-1 and TRBJ2-7; the D gene is possibly TRBD1 (5 bases). CDR1 MGHRA and CDR2 YSYEKL come from the germline V gene. V was trimmed by 4 bases and J by 1 base, leaving 14 bases between them. The CDR3 contains 15 residues. The CDR3: CASSLTQGASYEQYV. CDR3 bases: TGCGCCAGCAGCCTTACTCAGGGCGCATCCTACGAGCAGTACGTC.

This clonotype was seen a few times. This CDR3 reads CASSPGTGVDQPQHF. The CDR3 bases are TGCGCCAGCAGCCCGGGGACAGGGGTTGATCAGCCCCAGCATTTT. The chain combines TRBV4-3 with TRBJ1-5, with 10 bases fitting TRBD1. The length of the CDR3 is 15 residues. The germline V gene has CDR1 LGHNA and CDR2 YSLEER. With 4 bases clipped from V and 5 bases from J, the junction kept 5 bases outside the gene matches.

The rearrangement joins TRBV6-2 or TRBV6-3 to TRBJ2-7; possibly TRBD1 or TRBD2 for D (5 bases each). CDR3 size: 14 residues. Germline V gene lookup returns CDR1 MNHEY and CDR2 SVGEGT. The CDR3 reads CASTGAGGSYEQYV. As DNA, the CDR3 is TGTGCTTCGACTGGGGCAGGAGGATCCTACGAGCAGTACGTC.